These 16 T cell receptor beta chains were all obtained from the same sample, sequenced in a study of cytomegalovirus exposure and HLA in healthy donors. PCR used 60 Vbeta primers and 13 Jbeta primers. Clones were read by immunoSEQ multiplex PCR, and TCRdb kept only the in-frame ones, dropping some. The profile covers 110,000 or so clones, with 65% to 75% appearing a single time and 4.2% taken by the ten largest. The sample taken for sequencing was PBMCs. The receptors stem from a woman in her thirties or forties in good health and CMV-seropositive.

This clone was recorded only once. The chain carries TRBV28 and TRBJ2-7; D is unresolved. V dropped 5 bases and J dropped 5 bases, with 10 bases sitting between them. Germline CDR1 MDHEN, CDR2 SYDVKM. This CDR3 spans 12 amino acids. The CDR3 loop reads CASSPLLHEQYF. The CDR3 region has the DNA TGTGCCAGCAGTCCGTTACTCCACGAGCAGTACTTC.

The chain couples TRBV5-1 to TRBJ2-1; D perhaps matches TRBD1 (6 bases). Per the germline V gene, CDR1 is SGHRS and CDR2 is YFSETQ. The CDR3 has 13 amino acids. The V and J ends lost 5 bases and 10 bases respectively, with 16 bases between them. The CDR3 region is CASRQTGPDEQFF. The CDR3 region has the DNA TGCGCCAGCAGACAGACAGGTCCGGACGAGCAGTTCTTC. The whole variable domain, remainder taken from reference TRBV5-1 and TRBJ2-1, is KAGVTQTPRYLIKTRGQQVTLSCSPISGHRSVSWYQQTPGQGLQFLFEYFSETQRNKGNFPGRFSGRQFSNSRSEMNVSTLELGDSALYLCASRQTGPDEQFFGPGTRLTVL.

The rearrangement links TRBV11-2 to TRBJ1-1; possible D gene TRBD1, 5 bases. Trimming cost V 1 base and J 5 bases, with 11 bases left between them. This CDR3 has 14 residues. Germline-derived CDR1 and CDR2 are SGHAT and FQNNGV. In DNA form, the CDR3 reads TGTGCCAGCAGCTTAGTAGGGGCAGGGACTGAAGCTTTCTTT. It translates to CASSLVGAGTEAFF.

This CDR3 is CASSFSYQETQYF. CDR3 in DNA: TGTGCCAGCAGCTTCTCGTACCAAGAGACCCAGTACTTC. The chain combines TRBV5-6 with TRBJ2-5; D gene unclear. The CDR3 runs to 13 residues. Trimming shortened V by 2 bases and J by 0 bases, and 5 bases separated the two germline ends. Germline lookup yields CDR1 SGHDT and CDR2 YYEEEE.

The V and J genes are TRBV7-2 and TRBJ2-1, with 9 bases matching TRBD1. Germline-derived CDR1 and CDR2 are SGHTA and FQGNSA. V was clipped by 5 bases and J by 2 bases; unmatched bases: 4. The CDR3 consists of 15 residues. The CDR3 reads CASSATGGTYNEQFF. CDR3 nucleotides: TGTGCCAGCAGCGCAACAGGGGGCACCTACAATGAGCAGTTCTTC.

The CDR3 loop reads CASSYAKSSYNSPLHF. DNA of the CDR3: TGCGCCAGCAGCTATGCTAAAAGCTCCTATAATTCACCCCTCCACTTT. V usage is TRBV4-3 and J usage is TRBJ1-6; D ambiguous. The CDR3 loop spans 16 amino acids. Between the trimmed V and J ends, which lost 5 bases and 0 bases, there was a span of 11 bases. The germline gives CDR1 LGHNA, CDR2 YSLEER.

The rearrangement joins TRBV2 to TRBJ2-7; the D gene is possibly TRBD1 (6 bases). Germline V CDR1 and CDR2: SNHLY, FYNNEI. The CDR3 runs 14 residues. The V and J ends lost 9 bases and 4 bases respectively, with 19 bases between them. CDR3 amino acids: CASGGQGYSYEQYF. The CDR3 nucleotides read TGTGCCAGTGGTGGGCAGGGGTATTCGTACGAGCAGTACTTC.

This clone appeared once. The V gene is TRBV30, the J gene TRBJ1-3, with D uncertain. V shed 7 bases and J shed 0 bases, with 16 bases lying between them. This CDR3 spans 15 amino acids. CDR1 is GTSNPN and CDR2 is SVGIG in the germline V gene (reference sequence). CDR3: CAFSEGLISGNTIYF. The CDR3, as DNA: TGTGCCTTTTCCGAGGGCCTAATCTCTGGAAACACCATATATTTT.

This clone is a singleton in its sample. This chain joins TRBV25-1 and TRBJ2-2; maybe TRBD1 (6 bases). Trimming shortened V by 4 bases and J by 0 bases, and 12 bases separated the two germline ends. The CDR3 covers 16 residues. In germline, CDR1 is MGHDK, CDR2 SYGVNS. Here the CDR3 reads CASSAQGRTNTGELFF. The DNA of the CDR3 is TGTGCCAGCAGTGCTCAGGGGCGCACGAACACCGGGGAGCTGTTTTTT.

The V and J genes are TRBV5-1 and TRBJ2-7; 13 bases agree with TRBD2. Germline CDR1 and CDR2: SGHRS and YFSETQ. The CDR3 extends over 14 amino acids. V shed 5 bases, J shed 6 bases, and the junction held 5 bases outside the gene matches. The CDR3 DNA reads TGCGCCAGCAGACCTCGGACTAGCGGGAGCGAGCAGTACTTC. Translation gives CASRPRTSGSEQYF.

CDR3 amino acids: CASSQGQGEEGYTF. For the CDR3, the DNA is TGTGCCAGCTCACAGGGACAGGGAGAAGAAGGCTACACCTTC. The chain carries TRBV18 and TRBJ1-2; 9 nucleotides match TRBD1. Germline V lookup: CDR1 KGHSH, CDR2 LQKENI. The CDR3 has 14 residues. The V and J ends lost 4 bases and 8 bases, in that order; junction bases with no gene match: 8.

The V and J genes are TRBV7-9 and TRBJ1-1; D is possibly TRBD1 (6 bases). CDR1 and CDR2 from the germline V gene are SEHNR and FQNEAQ (reference sequence). Trimming left V 2 bases short and J 2 bases short, with 12 bases between. CDR3 length: 15 amino acids. Written as DNA, the CDR3 is TGTGCCAGCAGCTTAAGTATGGGGGCAAACACTGAAGCTTTCTTT. Translating gives CASSLSMGANTEAFF.

The genes are TRBV4-2 and TRBJ2-1; 12 bases line up with TRBD2. This CDR3 contains 15 residues. The V and J ends lost 1 base and 12 bases, in that order; junction bases with no gene match: 7. Germline V gene sequence: CDR1 LGHNA, CDR2 YNFKEQ. The CDR3 DNA follows: TGTGCCAGCAGCCAAGTTAGACTAGCGGGAGAGGTGCAGTTCTTC. Translating gives CASSQVRLAGEVQFF.

The chain carries TRBV19 and TRBJ1-5; tentative D call: TRBD1 (5 bases). CDR1 LNHDA and CDR2 SQIVND come from the germline V gene (reference sequence). The ends were cut back, 5 bases at V and 0 bases at J, with 23 bases in the middle. This CDR3 region has 19 residues. The CDR3 loop is CASSALGQGLVYSNQPQHF. The CDR3 nucleotides read TGTGCCAGTAGTGCCCTCGGGCAGGGCTTGGTATATAGCAATCAGCCCCAGCATTTT.

J is TRBJ2-7 and V is TRBV4-1; 7 nucleotides agree with TRBD1. The CDR3 has 15 residues. Germline V gives CDR1 MGHRA, CDR2 YSYEKL. V was clipped by 4 bases and J by 3 bases; unmatched bases: 9. CDR3 DNA: TGCGCCAGCAGCCTAACACCGGGACAGAACTACGAGCAGTACTTC. Its protein is CASSLTPGQNYEQYF.

The chain employs TRBV19 and TRBJ1-1, with D unresolved. The CDR3 sequence is 14 residues long. Germline V lookup: CDR1 LNHDA, CDR2 SQIVND (reference sequence). The V and J ends lost 9 bases and 6 bases respectively, with 20 bases between them. The CDR3 here is CASRPRAESAEAFF. The DNA of the CDR3 is TGTGCCAGCCGACCTAGAGCAGAGTCAGCTGAAGCTTTCTTT.